The 6 T cell receptor beta chains below come from one sample, sequenced in a study of T cells in Graves' hyperthyroidism and ophthalmopathy. The TCR beta CDR3 regions underwent amplification using RNA transcripts as the source. First-round RT-PCR of the TCR CDR3 relied on the HTBI primer set. TCRdb redid the calling of the multiplex PCR reads with MiXCR, one entry per CDR3 protein. The sample lists around 520,000 distinct CDR3 sequences, approximately 25% occurring once. The specimen sequenced was blood. The source is a woman aged 25 to 39 with Graves' ophthalmopathy.

V gene TRBV11-2 combines with J gene TRBJ2-7; 12 bases match TRBD2. This CDR3 contains 16 residues. Germline CDR1 SGHAT, CDR2 FQNNGV. Trimming removed 1 base from V and 5 bases from J; junction bases left unmatched: 6. As DNA, the CDR3 is TGTGCCAGCAGCTTAGGTCGACTAGCGGGAGTCCACGAGCAGTACTTC. It specifies CASSLGRLAGVHEQYF.

This chain joins TRBV11-2 and TRBJ2-5; D is unclear. The CDR3 runs 16 residues. Germline loops: CDR1 SGHAT, CDR2 FQNNGV. V lost 5 bases, J lost 2 bases, and 18 bases lay in between. The CDR3 sequence is CASSPVLGYKQETQYF. CDR3 nucleotide sequence: TGTGCCAGCAGCCCCGTCCTGGGCTACAAACAAGAGACCCAGTACTTC. Full variable domain (missing parts from reference TRBV11-2 and TRBJ2-5): EAGVAQSPRYKIIEKRQSVAFWCNPISGHATLYWYQQILGQGPKLLIQFQNNGVVDDSQLPKDRFSAERLKGVDSTLKIQPAKLEDSAVYLCASSPVLGYKQETQYFGPGTRLLVL.

The chain links TRBV7-6 to TRBJ2-5, with D tentatively TRBD1 (5 bases). The CDR3 has 14 amino acids. Trimming removed 5 bases from V and 2 bases from J, with 12 bases in between. CDR1 is SGHVS and CDR2 is FNYEAQ in the germline V gene. The CDR3 loop reads CASSAWAGQETQYF. For the CDR3, the DNA is TGTGCCAGCAGCGCCTGGGCAGGGCAAGAGACCCAGTACTTC.

This clonotype has ten or more counts. This chain joins TRBV7-9 and TRBJ1-1; 9 nucleotides align to TRBD1. This CDR3 contains 15 residues. Germline lookup yields CDR1 SEHNR and CDR2 FQNEAQ (reference sequence). V shed 7 bases and J 0 bases; nucleotides not matched to a gene: 6. CDR3: CASIRDRVMNTEAFF. In DNA form, the CDR3 reads TGTGCCAGCATCCGGGACAGGGTCATGAACACTGAAGCTTTCTTT.

In its sample, this clonotype was seen many times. The chain recombines TRBV5-1 with TRBJ1-2; D uncertain. The V end lost 4 bases, the J end lost 6 bases, and 16 bases lay between the germline ends. The germline gives CDR1 SGHRS, CDR2 YFSETQ. The CDR3 is 14 residues long. The chain's CDR3 is CASSPGSSGDGYTF. The CDR3 bases are TGCGCCAGCAGCCCCGGTTCCTCAGGAGATGGCTACACCTTC.

This clonotype was counted many times. V is TRBV19 and J is TRBJ1-2; D might be TRBD1 (6 bases). V lost 6 bases, J lost 2 bases, and 16 bases lay in between. Germline V CDR1 and CDR2: LNHDA, SQIVND (reference sequence). The CDR3 has 15 amino acids. The chain's CDR3 is CASSDLVDRNYGYTF. As DNA, the CDR3 is TGTGCCAGTAGCGACCTAGTCGACAGGAACTATGGCTACACCTTC.